These T cell receptor beta chains were read from a single sample in a study of shared clonotypes between healthy human individuals. Some clones are missing from TCRdb's copy, which holds only in-frame ones; the method was immunoSEQ multiplex PCR. Of around 2,000,000 clones in the sample, roughly 94% are singletons; the top ten hold approximately 1.2%. Sequencing was done on a sample of naive CD8+ T cells sorted from blood. These TCRs come from a man aged 18 to 30 in good health. Each CDR3 is given with its conserved first and last residue. The order of the fields is CDR3 protein, V gene, J gene.

CDR3 protein: CTSRLLGSSSYNEQFF
V gene: TRBV1
J gene: TRBJ2-1

CDR3 protein: CASSTEGVNGYTF
V gene: TRBV5-6
J gene: TRBJ1-2

CDR3 protein: CASSLDLEEETQYF
V gene: TRBV13
J gene: TRBJ2-5

CDR3 protein: CASSYGTGGSYEQYF
V gene: TRBV6-5
J gene: TRBJ2-7

CDR3 protein: CASRGETGGEVTEAFF
V gene: TRBV5-4
J gene: TRBJ1-1

CDR3 protein: CASSLGISYEQYF
V gene: TRBV27
J gene: TRBJ2-7

CDR3 protein: CATLDMGGELFF
V gene: TRBV10-3
J gene: TRBJ2-2

CDR3 protein: CATSRATSGITDTQYF
V gene: TRBV15
J gene: TRBJ2-3

CDR3 protein: CASSPPGQQFLMNTEAFF
V gene: TRBV28
J gene: TRBJ1-1

CDR3 protein: CSATGENTGELFF
V gene: TRBV29-1
J gene: TRBJ2-2

CDR3 protein: CASTGTSGSGHYEQYF
V gene: TRBV2
J gene: TRBJ2-7

CDR3 protein: CASSLVSNTEAFF
V gene: TRBV5-4
J gene: TRBJ1-1

CDR3 protein: CAICLGTAFYEQYF
V gene: TRBV6-4
J gene: TRBJ2-7

CDR3 protein: CASSFGTPNTEAFF
V gene: TRBV5-6
J gene: TRBJ1-1

CDR3 protein: CASSYRAVDVVGGYTF
V gene: TRBV27
J gene: TRBJ1-2

CDR3 protein: CSVEDPDQGAQYF
V gene: TRBV29-1
J gene: TRBJ2-5

CDR3 protein: CASSLAPPGEAFF
V gene: TRBV5-4
J gene: TRBJ1-1

CDR3 protein: CASSDTNRVGEQYF
V gene: TRBV6-1
J gene: TRBJ2-7

CDR3 protein: CASSVATGGDEQFF
V gene: TRBV9
J gene: TRBJ2-1

CDR3 protein: CASIGTSGVPQETQYF
V gene: TRBV2
J gene: TRBJ2-5

CDR3 protein: CASRGEELGYTF
V gene: TRBV6-5
J gene: TRBJ1-2

CDR3 protein: CASSKKSGLAGGPSSTGELFF
V gene: TRBV21-1
J gene: TRBJ2-2

CDR3 protein: CASSPRDVRTETQYF
V gene: TRBV11-2
J gene: TRBJ2-5

CDR3 protein: CASSLRGTGELFF
V gene: TRBV13
J gene: TRBJ2-2

CDR3 protein: CASSLVSDYEQYF
V gene: TRBV7-9
J gene: TRBJ2-7

CDR3 protein: CASLGGSSYNEQFF
V gene: TRBV6-6
J gene: TRBJ2-1

CDR3 protein: CASSLDLNTEAFF
V gene: TRBV11-3
J gene: TRBJ1-1

CDR3 protein: CASSSRFNTDTQYF
V gene: TRBV27
J gene: TRBJ2-3

CDR3 protein: CASSQDWASGNYEQYF
V gene: TRBV4-3
J gene: TRBJ2-7

CDR3 protein: CASSIVFTTGDYSSYEQYF
V gene: TRBV19
J gene: TRBJ2-7

CDR3 protein: CASSPSTGGTEAFF
V gene: TRBV28
J gene: TRBJ1-1

CDR3 protein: CAISEVTENIQYF
V gene: TRBV10-3
J gene: TRBJ2-4

CDR3 protein: CATSQQGNSAYEQYF
V gene: TRBV15
J gene: TRBJ2-7

CDR3 protein: CASSSEVGSHYEQYF
V gene: TRBV7-2
J gene: TRBJ2-7

CDR3 protein: CASSYSGTGVNSPLHF
V gene: TRBV6-5
J gene: TRBJ1-6

CDR3 protein: CASRPGGPHEQYF
V gene: TRBV27
J gene: TRBJ2-7

CDR3 protein: CAISDPGGRETQYF
V gene: TRBV10-3
J gene: TRBJ2-5

CDR3 protein: CASSQDSSTAGNTIYF
V gene: TRBV4-1
J gene: TRBJ1-3

CDR3 protein: CAWKMWTGLGTEAFF
V gene: TRBV30
J gene: TRBJ1-1

CDR3 protein: CASSVARGIGEDTQYF
V gene: TRBV9
J gene: TRBJ2-3

CDR3 protein: CASSLDWSSGNTIYF
V gene: TRBV6-6
J gene: TRBJ1-3

CDR3 protein: CASSLVRASYSYEQYF
V gene: TRBV7-9
J gene: TRBJ2-7

CDR3 protein: CASSLGQGGWPQHF
V gene: TRBV7-9
J gene: TRBJ1-5

CDR3 protein: CASSDMDRAFYEQYF
V gene: TRBV28
J gene: TRBJ2-7

CDR3 protein: CASSYSVGGTDTQYF
V gene: TRBV6-5
J gene: TRBJ2-3

CDR3 protein: CATSYGQGTNSPLHF
V gene: TRBV15
J gene: TRBJ1-6

CDR3 protein: CAWSYTVNTEAFF
V gene: TRBV30
J gene: TRBJ1-1

CDR3 protein: CASSLIADTQYF
V gene: TRBV27
J gene: TRBJ2-3

CDR3 protein: CASSLVTGFHEQYF
V gene: TRBV5-6
J gene: TRBJ2-7